This TCR beta chain is drawn from a study of blood T cell repertoires in COVID-19. The repertoire was sequenced with immunoSEQ multiplex PCR; TCRdb's copy has only in-frame clones and lacks some. Counted here are about 270,000 clones, approximately 91% occurring once; the ten biggest clones make up approximately 2.4%. The clonotype comes from a middle-aged woman with acute COVID-19. The sequenced sample consisted of PBMCs or T cells enriched from blood (not recorded which).

In nucleotides, the CDR3 is TGTGCCAGCAGCCGACCGGGACAGGGCGTCACCGGGGAGCTGTTTTTT. It yields the protein CASSRPGQGVTGELFF. The chain employs TRBV28 and TRBJ2-2, with TRBD1 matching over 9 bases. Germline V gene sequence: CDR1 MDHEN, CDR2 SYDVKM. With 6 bases clipped from V and 4 bases from J, the junction kept 9 bases outside the gene matches. This CDR3 is built from 16 residues.